The sequence of this TCR beta chain was determined in a study of T cell responses to AZD1222 COVID-19 vaccine. General study findings and limits: Two AZD1222 administrations were followed by greater Spike-specific TCR breadth and depth. Donors, mostly white British, included more females; clonal diversity was possibly underestimated. At study baseline, merely over 5 AZD1222 recipients were seropositive.

Details on this clone: What it binds is not known.

Second-dose intervals near 4 or 12 weeks were combined. Repertoires were generated with immunoSEQ multiplex PCR, while TCRdb's copy carries only in-frame clones and drops some. The sample yields about 130,000 clones, approximately 91% seen once. The V end lost 2 bases, the J end lost 7 bases, and 8 bases lay between the germline ends. The CDR3 totals 13 residues. CDR1 is KGHSH, CDR2 LQKENI, per germline. Material: peripheral blood, obtained 28 days after the second AZD1222 dose. This TCR came from an adult who received the AZD1222 COVID-19 vaccine. J is TRBJ1-4 and V is TRBV18, with D possibly TRBD1 on 5 matching bases. The CDR3 sequence is CASSPRDSEKLFF. For the CDR3, the DNA is TGTGCCAGCTCACCAAGGGACTCTGAAAAACTGTTTTTT.